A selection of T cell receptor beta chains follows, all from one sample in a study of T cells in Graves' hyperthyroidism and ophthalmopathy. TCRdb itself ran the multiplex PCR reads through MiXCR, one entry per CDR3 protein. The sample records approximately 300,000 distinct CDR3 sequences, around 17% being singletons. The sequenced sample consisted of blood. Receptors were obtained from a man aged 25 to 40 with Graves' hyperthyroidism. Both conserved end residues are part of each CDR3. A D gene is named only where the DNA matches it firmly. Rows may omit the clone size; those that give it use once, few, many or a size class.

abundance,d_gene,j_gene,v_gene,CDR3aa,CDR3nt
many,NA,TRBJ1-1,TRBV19,CASTPGTRYTEAFF,TGTGCCAGTACCCCCGGGACGCGGTACACTGAAGCTTTCTTT
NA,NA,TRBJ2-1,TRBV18,CASSPGPGGEQFF,TGTGCCAGCTCACCCGGCCCCGGAGGAGAGCAGTTCTTC
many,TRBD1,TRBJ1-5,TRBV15,CATSRGGTGGESNQPQHF,TGTGCCACCAGCAGAGGGGGGACAGGGGGCGAGAGCAATCAGCCCCAGCATTTT
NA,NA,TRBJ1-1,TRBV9,CASSGERDTEAFF,TGTGCCAGCAGCGGTGAAAGGGACACTGAAGCTTTCTTT
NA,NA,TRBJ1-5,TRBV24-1,CATSDPGTRNQPQHF,TGTGCCACCAGTGACCCCGGGACAAGAAATCAGCCCCAGCATTTT
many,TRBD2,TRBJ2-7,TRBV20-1,CSARDPTSNYEQYF,TGCAGTGCTAGAGATCCGACTAGCAACTACGAGCAGTACTTC
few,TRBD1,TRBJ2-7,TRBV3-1,CASSQVTGGGEQYF,TGTGCCAGCAGCCAGGTGACAGGGGGTGGTGAGCAGTACTTC
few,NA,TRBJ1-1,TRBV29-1,CSVEDRVRREVLAEAFF,TGCAGCGTTGAAGATCGAGTTCGCCGGGAGGTGTTGGCTGAAGCTTTCTTT
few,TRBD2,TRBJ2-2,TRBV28,CASRGLAGVGWVTGELFF,TGTGCCAGCAGGGGACTAGCGGGAGTCGGTTGGGTCACCGGGGAGCTGTTTTTT
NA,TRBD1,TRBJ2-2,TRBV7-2,CASTPNRGDGELFF,TGTGCCAGCACCCCTAACAGGGGCGACGGGGAGCTGTTTTTT
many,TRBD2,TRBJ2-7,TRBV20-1,CSARDYSGRAHEQYF,TGCAGTGCTAGGGACTATAGCGGGAGGGCCCACGAGCAGTACTTC
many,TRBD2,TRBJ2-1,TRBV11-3,CASSSLGTSRYNEQFF,TGTGCCAGCAGCTCTCTTGGGACTAGCAGATACAATGAGCAGTTCTTC
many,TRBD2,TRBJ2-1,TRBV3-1,CASSRASGTNEQFF,TGTGCCAGCAGCCGGGCTAGCGGGACGAATGAGCAGTTCTTC
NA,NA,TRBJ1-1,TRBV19,CASSPNPQAGRTEAFF,TGTGCCAGTAGTCCTAACCCCCAGGCGGGCAGGACTGAAGCTTTCTTT
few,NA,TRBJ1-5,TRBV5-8,CASSLGGVPSNQPQHF,TGTGCCAGCAGCTTAGGTGGGGTCCCTAGCAATCAGCCCCAGCATTTT
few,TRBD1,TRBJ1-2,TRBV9,CASSPGTGDYGYTF,TGTGCCAGCAGCCCAGGGACAGGGGACTATGGCTACACCTTC
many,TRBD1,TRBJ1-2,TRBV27,CASSARQGTGYGYTF,TGTGCCAGCAGTGCCCGACAGGGAACTGGGTATGGCTACACCTTC
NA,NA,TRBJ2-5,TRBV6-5,CASSYSPTWRETQYF,TGTGCCAGCAGTTACAGCCCCACCTGGCGGGAGACCCAGTACTTC
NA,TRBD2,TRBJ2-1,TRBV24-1,CATSGLAGGRTYNEQFF,TGTGCCACCAGTGGACTAGCGGGAGGGCGGACCTACAATGAGCAGTTCTTC
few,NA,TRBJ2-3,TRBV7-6,CASSLTGRADADTQYF,TGTGCCAGCAGCTTAACCGGGCGCGCGGACGCAGATACGCAGTATTTT
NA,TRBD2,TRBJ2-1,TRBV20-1,CSATGTSWDEQFF,TGCAGTGCTACCGGGACTAGCTGGGATGAGCAGTTCTTC
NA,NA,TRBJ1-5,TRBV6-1,CASSRGPQPQHF,TGTGCCAGCAGTCGGGGGCCACAGCCCCAGCATTTT
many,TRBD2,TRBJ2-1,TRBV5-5,CASSLAPGLPYNEQFF,TGTGCCAGCAGCTTGGCCCCGGGACTACCGTACAATGAGCAGTTCTTC
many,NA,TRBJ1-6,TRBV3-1,CASSQEIGTNSPLHF,TGTGCCAGCAGCCAAGAAATCGGGACGAATTCACCCCTCCACTTT
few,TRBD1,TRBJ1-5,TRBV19,CATRDRAYSNQPQHF,TGTGCCACCCGGGACAGGGCCTATAGCAATCAGCCCCAGCATTTT
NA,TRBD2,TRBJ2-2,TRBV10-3,CAISDVAGEITGELFF,TGTGCCATCAGTGACGTAGCGGGAGAAATCACCGGGGAGCTGTTTTTT
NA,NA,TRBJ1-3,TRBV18,CASSPSSANSGNTIYF,TGTGCCAGCTCACCTTCTTCGGCCAACTCTGGAAACACCATATATTTT
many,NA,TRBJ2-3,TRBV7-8,CASSLYGQLTDTQYF,TGTGCCAGCAGCTTATATGGCCAACTCACAGATACGCAGTATTTT
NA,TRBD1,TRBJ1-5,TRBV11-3,CASSSDRGAHQPQHF,TGTGCCAGCAGCTCGGACAGGGGGGCCCATCAGCCCCAGCATTTT
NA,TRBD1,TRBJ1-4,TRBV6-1,CASSTGTGLEKLFF,TGTGCCAGCAGTACCGGGACAGGACTTGAAAAACTGTTTTTT
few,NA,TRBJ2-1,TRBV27,CASAEGNEQFF,TGTGCCAGCGCAGAAGGAAATGAGCAGTTCTTC
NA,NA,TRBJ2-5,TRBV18,CASSPPVTWEETQHF,TGTGCCAGCTCACCACCGGTGACATGGGAAGAGACCCAGCACTTC
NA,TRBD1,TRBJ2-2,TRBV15,CATRGTGGVGELFF,TGTGCCACCAGGGGGACAGGGGGCGTCGGGGAGCTGTTTTTT
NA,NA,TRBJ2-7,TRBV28,CASSYYGQIISYEQYF,TGTGCCAGCAGTTACTATGGACAGATAATCTCCTACGAGCAGTACTTC
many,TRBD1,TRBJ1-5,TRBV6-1,CASSSRDRGSLSFNQPQHF,TGTGCCAGCAGTTCCCGGGACAGGGGCTCCCTTTCCTTTAATCAGCCCCAGCATTTT
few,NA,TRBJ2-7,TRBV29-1,CSVAPDSYEQYF,TGCAGCGTTGCTCCGGACTCCTACGAGCAGTACTTC
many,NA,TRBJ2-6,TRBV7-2,CASSFNSGANVLTF,TGTGCCAGCAGCTTCAACTCTGGGGCCAACGTCCTGACTTTC